Below, one T cell receptor (beta chain) is given with its context. Its antigen is currently unknown. These data are taken from a study of cytomegalovirus exposure and HLA in healthy donors. Study outcomes and limitations: Immune exposure information comprised only CMV serostatus.

It was with 60 Vbeta and 13 Jbeta primers that the PCR ran. Libraries were prepared by immunoSEQ multiplex PCR; TCRdb keeps only in-frame clonotypes and omits some of them. The profile shows 170,000 or so clones, 80% of them singletons. V shed 4 bases and J 5 bases; nucleotides not matched to a gene: 9. CDR1 and CDR2 (germline): SGDLS, YYNGEE. CDR3 length equals 17 residues. V usage is TRBV9 and J usage is TRBJ2-3; the match to TRBD2 covers 14 bases. The TCR sequence derives from a woman aged 45-65 years in good health and CMV-seropositive. Sequenced input: PBMCs. CDR3 coding DNA: TGTGCCAGCAGCCCCGCGACTAGCGGGAGGGCCATAGATACGCAGTATTTT. Amino acid sequence: CASSPATSGRAIDTQYF. Complete variable domain (other parts from reference TRBV9 and TRBJ2-3): DSGVTQTPKHLITATGQRVTLRCSPRSGDLSVYWYQQSLDQGLQFLIQYYNGEERAKGNILERFSAQQFPDLHSELNLSSLELGDSALYFCASSPATSGRAIDTQYFGPGTRLTVL.